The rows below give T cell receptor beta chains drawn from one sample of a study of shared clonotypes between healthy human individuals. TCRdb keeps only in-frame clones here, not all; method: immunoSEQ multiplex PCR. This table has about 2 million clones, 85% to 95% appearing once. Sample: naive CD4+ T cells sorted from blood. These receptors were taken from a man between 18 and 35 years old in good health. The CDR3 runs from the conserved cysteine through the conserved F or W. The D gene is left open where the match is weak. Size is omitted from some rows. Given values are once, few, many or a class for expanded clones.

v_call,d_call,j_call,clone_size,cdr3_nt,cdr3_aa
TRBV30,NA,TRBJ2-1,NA,TGTGCCTGGAGTGGGACCCAGATAAATGAGCAGTTCTTC,CAWSGTQINEQFF
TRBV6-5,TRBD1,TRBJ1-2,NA,TGTGCCAGCAGTTTCCGGGACAGCTATGGCTACACCTTC,CASSFRDSYGYTF
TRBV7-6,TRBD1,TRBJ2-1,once,TGTGCCAGCAGCTTAGCCGGGACAGGGGTCGATGAGCAGTTCTTC,CASSLAGTGVDEQFF
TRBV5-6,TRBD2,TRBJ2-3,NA,TGTGCCAGCAGCTTGGGACTAGCGGGAGTCGGGGCTAGCACAGATACGCAGTATTTT,CASSLGLAGVGASTDTQYF
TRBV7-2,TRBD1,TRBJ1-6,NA,TGTGCCAGCAGGAGACAGGGCGGGTCACCCCTCCACTTT,CASRRQGGSPLHF
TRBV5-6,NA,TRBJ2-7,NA,TGTGCCAGCATCAAGTCACAGGGTGGCACCTACGAGCAGTACTTC,CASIKSQGGTYEQYF
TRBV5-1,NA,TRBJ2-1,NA,TGCGCCAGCAGCTTGGGGCCTACCAACGAGCAGTTCTTC,CASSLGPTNEQFF
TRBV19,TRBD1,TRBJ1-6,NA,TGTGCCAGTAGTTCCCTTGGGACAGGGGTCGTTAGCTCACCCCTCCACTTT,CASSSLGTGVVSSPLHF
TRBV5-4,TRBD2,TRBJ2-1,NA,TGTGCCAGCAGCATAAGCCCGGCTAGCGGCTACAATGAGCAGTTCTTC,CASSISPASGYNEQFF
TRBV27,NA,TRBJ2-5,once,TGTGCCAGCAGTCCGGGGACCGCGCAAGAGACCCAGTACTTC,CASSPGTAQETQYF
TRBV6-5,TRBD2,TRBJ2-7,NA,TGTGCCAGCAGTTATTATAGCGGGGGTTCCTACGAGCAGTACTTC,CASSYYSGGSYEQYF
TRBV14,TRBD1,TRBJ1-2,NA,TGTGCCAGCAGCCACGGAGATGGACAGGGTTTCTATGGCTACACCTTC,CASSHGDGQGFYGYTF
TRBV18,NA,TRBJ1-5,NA,TGTGCCAGCTCACCACCCCAGAGCGGAGGGTATAGCAATCAGCCCCAGCATTTT,CASSPPQSGGYSNQPQHF
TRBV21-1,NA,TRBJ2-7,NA,TGTGCCAGCAGCAAGCGGACTAGCGGGAGTTTTTACGAGCAGTACTTC,CASSKRTSGSFYEQYF
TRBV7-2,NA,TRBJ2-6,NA,TGTGCCAGCAGCCTCCAGAAATCTGGGGCCAACGTCCTGACTTTC,CASSLQKSGANVLTF
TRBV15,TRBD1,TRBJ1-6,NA,TGTGCCACCAGCAGAGATCGACAGGGAGGGGCACCCCTCCACTTT,CATSRDRQGGAPLHF
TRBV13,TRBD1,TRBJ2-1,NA,TGTGCCAGCAGCCCACAGGGGGCGAGCTCCTACAATGAGCAGTTCTTC,CASSPQGASSYNEQFF
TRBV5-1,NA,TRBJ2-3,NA,TGCGCCAGCAGCTCCTTGGGCGGGGTCACAGATACGCAGTATTTT,CASSSLGGVTDTQYF
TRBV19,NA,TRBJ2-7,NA,TGTGCCAGTAGTTATAGATTAACCTACGAGCAGTACTTC,CASSYRLTYEQYF
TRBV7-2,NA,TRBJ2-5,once,TGTGCCAGCAGCCCCAGGGTGCAAGAGACCCAGTACTTC,CASSPRVQETQYF
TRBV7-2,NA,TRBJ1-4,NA,TGTGCCAGCAGCTTACAGCCCGGCCCGGACGAAAAACTGTTTTTT,CASSLQPGPDEKLFF
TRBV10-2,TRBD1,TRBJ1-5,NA,TGCGCCAGCAACCTACAGGGGATCGATCAGCCCCAGCATTTT,CASNLQGIDQPQHF
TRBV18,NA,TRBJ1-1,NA,TGTGCCAGCTCACCATCAGGGATGGGCATGAACACTGAAGCTTTCTTT,CASSPSGMGMNTEAFF
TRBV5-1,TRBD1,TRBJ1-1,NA,TGCGCCAGCAGCGGCGACAGGGGATCGGCTGAAGCTTTCTTT,CASSGDRGSAEAFF
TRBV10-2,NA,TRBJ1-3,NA,TGCGCCAGCAGTTTAGGGTCCTCTGGAAACACCATATATTTT,CASSLGSSGNTIYF
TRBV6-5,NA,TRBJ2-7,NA,TGTGCCAGCAGGGGGGGGGCGCGACCCTACGAGCAGTACTTC,CASRGGARPYEQYF
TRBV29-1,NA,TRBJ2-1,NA,TGCAGCGTTGAAAGCGGGTATTTCTACAATGAGCAGTTCTTC,CSVESGYFYNEQFF
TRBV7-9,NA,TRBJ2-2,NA,TGTGCCAGCAGCCCCTTTTTTCCAGGCGCGAACACCGGGGAGCTGTTTTTT,CASSPFFPGANTGELFF
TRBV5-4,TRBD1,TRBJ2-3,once,TGTGCCAGCAGCATTGGGGCCGGACAGGGGGCTTTGGATACGCAGTATTTT,CASSIGAGQGALDTQYF
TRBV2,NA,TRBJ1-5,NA,TGTGCCAGCAGTGCACAGGGAGGTCAGCCCCAGCATTTT,CASSAQGGQPQHF
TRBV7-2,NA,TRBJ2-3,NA,TGTGCCAGCAGCTTAGACGGGACTGCCACAGATACGCAGTATTTT,CASSLDGTATDTQYF
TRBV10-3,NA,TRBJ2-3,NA,TGTGCCATCAGTGCCCTAGCGCCTACCACAGATACGCAGTATTTT,CAISALAPTTDTQYF
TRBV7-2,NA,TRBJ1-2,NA,TGTGCCAGCAGCCCATATGGATATGGCTACACCTTC,CASSPYGYGYTF
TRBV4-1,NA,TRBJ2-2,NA,TGCGCCAGCAGCCTACGGACAGAATTTTCAAGGACCGGGGAGCTGTTTTTT,CASSLRTEFSRTGELFF
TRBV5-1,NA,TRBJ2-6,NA,TGCGCCAGCAGCTTGGATTACAGGGGCCCCGCGGGAGGGGCCAACGTCCTGACTTTC,CASSLDYRGPAGGANVLTF
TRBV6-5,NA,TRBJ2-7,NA,TGTGCCAGCAGTTACTCGGCAGGCGGGTCCTACGAGCAGTACTTC,CASSYSAGGSYEQYF
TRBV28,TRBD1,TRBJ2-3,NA,TGTGCCAGCAGGGGACAGTCCCGGGGCACAGATACGCAGTATTTT,CASRGQSRGTDTQYF
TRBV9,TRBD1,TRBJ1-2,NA,TGTGCCAGCAGCGTGGGACAGGACCTAACGCGGAGCTACACCTTC,CASSVGQDLTRSYTF
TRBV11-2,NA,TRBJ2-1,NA,TGTGCCAGCAGCTTAGGGTCAGGGCCCCCCTACAATGAGCAGTTCTTC,CASSLGSGPPYNEQFF
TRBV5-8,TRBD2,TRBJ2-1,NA,TGTGCCAGCAGCTTGGCTAGCGGGGGACCGAGCTCCTACAATGAGCAGTTCTTC,CASSLASGGPSSYNEQFF
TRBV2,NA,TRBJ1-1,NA,TGTGCCAGCAGGGAAAGGGTGAACACTGAAGCTTTCTTT,CASRERVNTEAFF
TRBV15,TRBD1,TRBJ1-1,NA,TGTGCCACCAGCTCGGCAACCGGGACAGGGAATACTGAAGCTTTCTTT,CATSSATGTGNTEAFF
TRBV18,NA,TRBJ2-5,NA,TGTGCCAGCTCACCCCCCGCAGGGGAGACCCAGTACTTC,CASSPPAGETQYF
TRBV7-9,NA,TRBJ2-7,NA,TGTGCCAGCAGCTTAGCCGGGCAGGGTGGGGCCGAGCAGTACTTC,CASSLAGQGGAEQYF
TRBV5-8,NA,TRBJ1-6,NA,TGTGCCAGCACCATTACCCTCACGACCGGTTCCTATAATTCACCCCTCCACTTT,CASTITLTTGSYNSPLHF
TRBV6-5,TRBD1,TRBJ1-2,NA,TGTGCCAGCAAATTCGACAGGGCCTCCTATGGCTACACCTTC,CASKFDRASYGYTF